Following are 13 T cell receptor beta chains from one sample sequenced in a study of CD8 T cells in Susac syndrome. RNA totalling roughly 0.45 to 1 ug underwent reverse transcription with random hexamers. Using its own MiXCR run on the immunoSEQ multiplex PCR reads, TCRdb lists one record per CDR3 protein. The sample yields under 200,000 distinct CDR3 sequences, roughly 94% seen once. Sequencing used CD4+ T cells from PBMCs. These receptors originate from a human donor in good health.

The V call is TRBV19, the J call TRBJ2-3; no reliable D call. The CDR3 consists of 11 residues. Germline CDR1 reads LNHDA; CDR2 reads SQIVND (reference sequence). Trimming pared 4 bases from V and 4 bases from J, leaving 3 bases between. As DNA, the CDR3 is TGTGCCAGTAGTAAGGCAGATACGCAGTATTTT. It is translated as CASSKADTQYF.

The count of this clonotype is one. The V gene is TRBV9, the J gene TRBJ2-3; D gene ambiguous. Germline V gives CDR1 SGDLS, CDR2 YYNGEE. The V end lost 0 bases, the J end lost 0 bases, and 5 bases lay between the germline ends. The CDR3 contains 14 residues. The CDR3: CASSVADSTDTQYF. The CDR3 bases are TGTGCCAGCAGCGTAGCGGACAGCACAGATACGCAGTATTTT. Together with reference TRBV9 and TRBJ2-3, the CDR3 gives the full variable domain: DSGVTQTPKHLITATGQRVTLRCSPRSGDLSVYWYQQSLDQGLQFLIQYYNGEERAKGNILERFSAQQFPDLHSELNLSSLELGDSALYFCASSVADSTDTQYFGPGTRLTVL.

The chain carries TRBV7-2 and TRBJ2-4; D is tentatively TRBD1 or TRBD2 (6 bases each). The CDR3 is 15 residues long. V was trimmed by 2 bases and J by 1 base, leaving 9 bases between them. CDR1 and CDR2 from the germline V gene are SGHTA and FQGNSA. DNA for the CDR3: TGTGCCAGCAGCTTAAAGGGGGGTGCCAAAAACATTCAGTACTTC. Protein: CASSLKGGAKNIQYF.

The chain recombines TRBV2 with TRBJ2-5; D is possibly TRBD1 or TRBD2 (5 bases each). In germline, CDR1 is SNHLY, CDR2 FYNNEI. The CDR3 totals 12 residues. Trimming pared 11 bases from V and 4 bases from J, leaving 14 bases between. CDR3: CAGNRDVETQYF. CDR3 coding DNA: TGTGCCGGGAACCGGGACGTAGAGACCCAGTACTTC.

This clonotype came up a few times. This chain's CDR3 is CASSQVETGGYEQYF. CDR3 bases: TGTGCCAGCAGCCAAGTGGAGACAGGGGGCTACGAGCAGTACTTC. V gene TRBV3-1 combines with J gene TRBJ2-7, with 9 bases lining up with TRBD1. With V trimmed by 1 base and J by 3 bases, 4 bases remained unmatched. Per the germline V gene, CDR1 is LGHDT and CDR2 is YNNKEL (reference sequence). There are 15 residues in the CDR3.

V and J are TRBV14 and TRBJ2-1; 7 bases align to TRBD2. The V and J ends lost 4 bases and 6 bases, in that order; junction bases with no gene match: 12. The CDR3 runs to 16 residues. Per the germline V gene, CDR1 is SGHDN and CDR2 is FVKESK. The CDR3 DNA follows: TGTGCCAGCAGCCCGCCGGGATGGGAGGGGATCAATGAGCAGTTCTTC. Encoded protein: CASSPPGWEGINEQFF.

In its sample, this clonotype was seen once. The genes are TRBV9 and TRBJ2-7; D may be TRBD1 or TRBD2 (6 bases each). Per germline, CDR1 SGDLS and CDR2 YYNGEE. Deletions cut 7 bases from V and 3 bases from J, with 20 bases between. The CDR3 totals 15 residues. CDR3 loop: CASGPGALSSYEQYF. The CDR3 DNA sequence: TGTGCCAGCGGCCCGGGGGCCCTATCGAGCTACGAGCAGTACTTC. Full variable domain (remainder filled in from reference TRBV9 and TRBJ2-7): DSGVTQTPKHLITATGQRVTLRCSPRSGDLSVYWYQQSLDQGLQFLIQYYNGEERAKGNILERFSAQQFPDLHSELNLSSLELGDSALYFCASGPGALSSYEQYFGPGTRLTVT.

This clonotype was picked up a small number of times. The chain employs TRBV19 and TRBJ2-2, with TRBD1 identical over 8 bases. The V gene end was trimmed by 5 bases and the J gene end by 0 bases; junction bases not matched to a gene: 5. The CDR3 has 16 residues. The germline V gene encodes CDR1 LNHDA and CDR2 SQIVND (reference sequence). The CDR3 protein is CASSPTGGANTGELFF. The CDR3 DNA is TGTGCCAGTAGTCCAACAGGGGGTGCGAACACCGGGGAGCTGTTTTTT.

The chain is built from TRBV7-8 and TRBJ2-1; 7 nucleotides match TRBD1. CDR3 length: 14 amino acids. Germline loops: CDR1 SGHVS, CDR2 FQNEAQ. V lost 3 bases, J lost 4 bases, and 3 bases stayed unmatched. The CDR3 DNA reads TGTGCCAGCAGCTTGGGACAGACTTACAATGAGCAGTTCTTC. This translates into CASSLGQTYNEQFF.

The chain is built from TRBV20-1 and TRBJ2-2; 10 bases align to TRBD2. Looked up from germline, CDR1 is DFQATT and CDR2 is SNEGSKA (reference sequence). J lost 6 bases, V lost 6 bases, and 10 bases had no gene match. The CDR3 has 15 residues. CDR3 region: CSAGGKREGPGELFF. CDR3 DNA sequence: TGCAGTGCCGGCGGGAAGCGGGAGGGCCCCGGGGAGCTGTTTTTT.

The chain uses TRBV29-1 and TRBJ2-5; the D gene could be TRBD1 or TRBD2 (6 bases each). The CDR3 runs to 14 residues. Germline-derived CDR1 and CDR2 are SQVTM and ANQGSEA. Trimming removed 2 bases from V and 5 bases from J, with 15 bases in between. CDR3 nucleotides: TGCAGCGTTGAAAAGGGGGGCCCGGGGGAGACCCAGTACTTC. This encodes CSVEKGGPGETQYF.

In DNA, the CDR3 is TGCGCCAGCAGCTTGGGGCCGGGACAGGGTTATAGCAATCAGCCCCAGCATTTT. Translation gives CASSLGPGQGYSNQPQHF. V is TRBV5-1 and J is TRBJ1-5; 9 bases are a match to TRBD1. In germline, CDR1 is SGHRS, CDR2 YFSETQ. The CDR3 loop spans 18 amino acids. The trim removed 0 bases at V and 0 bases at J, leaving 7 bases unmatched.

This rearrangement joins TRBV12-3 or TRBV12-4 to TRBJ1-2; 11 bases are shared with TRBD1. The CDR3 totals 15 residues. Germline trimming cut 8 bases from V and 8 bases from J; bases unmatched to any gene: 13. CDR3 in DNA: TGTGCCAGCTCTAGCCCGGGACAGGGGGATTCGGGCTACACCTTC. It specifies CASSSPGQGDSGYTF.